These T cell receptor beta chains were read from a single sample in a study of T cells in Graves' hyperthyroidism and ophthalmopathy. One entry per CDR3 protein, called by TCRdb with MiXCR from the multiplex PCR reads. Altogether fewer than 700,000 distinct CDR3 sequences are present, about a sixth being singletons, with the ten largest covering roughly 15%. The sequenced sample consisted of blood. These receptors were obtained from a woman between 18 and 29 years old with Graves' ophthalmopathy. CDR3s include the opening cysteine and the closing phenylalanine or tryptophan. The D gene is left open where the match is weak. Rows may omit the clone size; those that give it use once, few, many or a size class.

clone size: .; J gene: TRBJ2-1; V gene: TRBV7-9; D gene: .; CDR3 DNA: .; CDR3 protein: CASSFYICSPQGRNYNEQFF
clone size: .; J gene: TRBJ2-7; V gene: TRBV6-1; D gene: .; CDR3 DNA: TGTGCCAGCAGGAACCGGGGGGGACAGATCTACGAGCAGTACTTC; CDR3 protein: CASRNRGGQIYEQYF
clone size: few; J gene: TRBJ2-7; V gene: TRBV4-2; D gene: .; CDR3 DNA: TGTGCCAGCAGCCACAACACAGGGAGCGCCTACGAGCAGTACTTC; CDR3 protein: CASSHNTGSAYEQYF
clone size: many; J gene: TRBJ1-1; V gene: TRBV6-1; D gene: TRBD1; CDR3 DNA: TGTGCCAGCAATAACAGGGGGCTTACTGAAGCTTTCTTT; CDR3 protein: CASNNRGLTEAFF
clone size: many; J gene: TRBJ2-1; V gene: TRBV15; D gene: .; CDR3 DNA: TGTGCCACCGTGCCTGGGAGCTCCTACAATGAGCAGTTCTTC; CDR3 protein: CATVPGSSYNEQFF
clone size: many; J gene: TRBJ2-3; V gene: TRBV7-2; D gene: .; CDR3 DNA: TGTGCCAGCAGTCTGTCCGGGGGACTGGATACGCAGTATTTT; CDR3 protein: CASSLSGGLDTQYF
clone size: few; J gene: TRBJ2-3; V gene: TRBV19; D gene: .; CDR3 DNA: TGTGCCAGTAGTATTGGGGCGTCCGGCTTTACAGATACGCAGTATTTT; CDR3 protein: CASSIGASGFTDTQYF
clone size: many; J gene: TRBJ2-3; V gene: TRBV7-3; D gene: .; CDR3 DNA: TGTGCCAGCAGCTCGCGCGCCACAGATACGCAGTATTTT; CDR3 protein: CASSSRATDTQYF
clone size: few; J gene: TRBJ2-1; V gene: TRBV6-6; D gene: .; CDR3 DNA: TGTGCCAGCAGTTACTTAGGTATAGGGGACAATGAGCAGTTCTTC; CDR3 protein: CASSYLGIGDNEQFF
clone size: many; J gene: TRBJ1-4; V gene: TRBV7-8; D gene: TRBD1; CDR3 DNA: TGTGCCAGCAGCCCTACTGAACGGTGGGACAGGGCTAATGAAAAACTGTTTTTT; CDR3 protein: CASSPTERWDRANEKLFF
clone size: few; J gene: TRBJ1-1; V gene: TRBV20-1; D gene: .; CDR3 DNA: TGCAGTGCTACCCAGACAGGTCGGGGCGCTTTCTTT; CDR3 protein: CSATQTGRGAFF
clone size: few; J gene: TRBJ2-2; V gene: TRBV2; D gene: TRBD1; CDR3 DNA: TGTGCCAGTGGACAGGGCTCGAACACCGGGGAGCTGTTTTTT; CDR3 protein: CASGQGSNTGELFF
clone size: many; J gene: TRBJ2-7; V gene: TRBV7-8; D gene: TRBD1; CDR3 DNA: TGTGCCAGCAGCCCATCATACCAGGGGCAGGGGGTTTACGAGCAGTACTTC; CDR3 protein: CASSPSYQGQGVYEQYF
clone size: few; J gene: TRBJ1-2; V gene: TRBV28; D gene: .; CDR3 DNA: TGTGCCAGCACCAAAGGACGGATTATAGACTACACCTTC; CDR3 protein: CASTKGRIIDYTF
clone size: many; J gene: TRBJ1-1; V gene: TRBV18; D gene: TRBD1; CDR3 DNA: TGTGCCAGCTCACACCCGGACAGGACGAACACTGAAGCTTTCTTT; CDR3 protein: CASSHPDRTNTEAFF
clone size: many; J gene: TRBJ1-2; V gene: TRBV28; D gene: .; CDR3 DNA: TGTGCCAGCAGTTTATACCAGGGTAACTATGGCTACACCTTC; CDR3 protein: CASSLYQGNYGYTF
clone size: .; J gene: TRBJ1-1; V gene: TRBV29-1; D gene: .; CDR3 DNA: TGCAGCGCTACGGGACTTATGAACACTGAAGCTTTCTTT; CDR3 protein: CSATGLMNTEAFF
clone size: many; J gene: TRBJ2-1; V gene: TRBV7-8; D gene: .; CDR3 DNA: TGTGCCAGCAGCTCTACAGGAATTTCCTACAATGAGCAGTTCTTC; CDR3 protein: CASSSTGISYNEQFF
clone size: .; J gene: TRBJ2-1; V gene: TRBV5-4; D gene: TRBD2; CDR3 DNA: TGTGCCAGCAGCAGCTACTCGGGACTAGCGGGAGGAAATGAGCAGTTCTTC; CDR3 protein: CASSSYSGLAGGNEQFF
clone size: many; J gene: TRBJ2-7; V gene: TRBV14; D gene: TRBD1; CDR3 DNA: TGTGCCAGCAGGTCATGGACAGGGCCCTACGAGCAGTACTTC; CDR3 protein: CASRSWTGPYEQYF
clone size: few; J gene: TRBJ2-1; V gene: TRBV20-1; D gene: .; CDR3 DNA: TGCAGTGCTACCCAATTGAGAAGCGACAACTCCAATGAGCAGTTCTTC; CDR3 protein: CSATQLRSDNSNEQFF
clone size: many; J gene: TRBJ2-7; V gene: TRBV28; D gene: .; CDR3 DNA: TGTGCCAGCAGTTCGGGGGGCGGATACTCCTACGAGCAGTACTTC; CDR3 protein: CASSSGGGYSYEQYF
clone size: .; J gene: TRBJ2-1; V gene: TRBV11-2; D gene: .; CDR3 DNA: TGTGCCAGCAGCTTAGTAATTGAGGACTGGTACTCCTACAATGAGCAGTTCTTC; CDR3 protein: CASSLVIEDWYSYNEQFF
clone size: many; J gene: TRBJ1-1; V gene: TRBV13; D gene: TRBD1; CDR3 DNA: TGTGCCAGCAGCACTGGCGGGACAGGGGACCCTGAAGCTTTCTTT; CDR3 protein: CASSTGGTGDPEAFF
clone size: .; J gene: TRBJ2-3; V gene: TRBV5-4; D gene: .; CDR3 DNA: TGTGCCAGCAGTGGGGCAAGCACAGATACGCAGTATTTT; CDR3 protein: CASSGASTDTQYF
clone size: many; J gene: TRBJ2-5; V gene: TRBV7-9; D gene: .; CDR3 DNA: TGTGCCAGCAGCCCACGGTACCAAGAGACCCAGTACTTC; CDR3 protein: CASSPRYQETQYF
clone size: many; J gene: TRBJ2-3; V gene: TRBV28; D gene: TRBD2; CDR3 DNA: TGTGCCAGCACCCTTGGGACGGGGGGGGCAGATACGCAGTATTTT; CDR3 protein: CASTLGTGGADTQYF
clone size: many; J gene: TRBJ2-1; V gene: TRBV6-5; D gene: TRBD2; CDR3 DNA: TGTGCCAGCAGTTACTCTGTGAGGGTGACTAGCGGGGGATCCTACAATGAGCAGTTCTTC; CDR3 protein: CASSYSVRVTSGGSYNEQFF
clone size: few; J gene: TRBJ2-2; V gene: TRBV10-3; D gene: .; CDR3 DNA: TGTGCCATCAGTGACAGGGGGGGGGACACCGGGGAGCTGTTTTTT; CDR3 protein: CAISDRGGDTGELFF
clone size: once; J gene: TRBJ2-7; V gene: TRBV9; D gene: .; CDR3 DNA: TGTGCCAGCAGCGTAGGCTCGCAGACCTACGAGCAGTACTTC; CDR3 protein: CASSVGSQTYEQYF
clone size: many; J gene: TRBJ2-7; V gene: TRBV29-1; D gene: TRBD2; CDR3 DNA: TGCAGCGTTGAAGGGCTAGCGGGTTACGAGCAGTACTTC; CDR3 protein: CSVEGLAGYEQYF
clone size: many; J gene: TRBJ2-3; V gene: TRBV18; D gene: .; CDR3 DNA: TGTGCCAGCTCACCAAGGCCGCGGAGGCCAGATACGCAGTATTTT; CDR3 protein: CASSPRPRRPDTQYF
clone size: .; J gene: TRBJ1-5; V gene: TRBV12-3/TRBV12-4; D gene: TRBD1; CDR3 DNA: TGTGCCAGCAGGACAGGGGAAAGGCAGCCCCAGCATTTT; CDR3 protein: CASRTGERQPQHF
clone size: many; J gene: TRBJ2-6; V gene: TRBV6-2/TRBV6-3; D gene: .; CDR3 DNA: TGTGCCAGCAGTTACGGGGGCTCTGGGGCCAACGTCCTGACTTTC; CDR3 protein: CASSYGGSGANVLTF
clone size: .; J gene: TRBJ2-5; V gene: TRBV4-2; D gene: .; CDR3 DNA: TGTGCCAGCAGCCTTACCACAGGAAAAGAAGAGACCCAGTACTTC; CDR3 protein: CASSLTTGKEETQYF
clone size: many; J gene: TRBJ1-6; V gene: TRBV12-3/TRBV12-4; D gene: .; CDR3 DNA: TGTGCCAGCAGCGGTGACAGGTTGAGGTCACCCCTCCACTTT; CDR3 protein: CASSGDRLRSPLHF
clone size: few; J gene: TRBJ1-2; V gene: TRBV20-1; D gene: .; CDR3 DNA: TGCAGTGTCCATGGTGGGGGGCAACTAAATTATGGCTACACCTTC; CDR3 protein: CSVHGGGQLNYGYTF
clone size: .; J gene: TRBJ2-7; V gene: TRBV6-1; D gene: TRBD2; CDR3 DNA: TGTGCCAGCAGTCCGGTTGCGGGGGTTAGCTCCTACGAGCAGTACTTC; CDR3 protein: CASSPVAGVSSYEQYF
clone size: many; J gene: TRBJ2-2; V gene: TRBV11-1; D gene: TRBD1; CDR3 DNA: TGTGCCAGCAGACAGGGGGAATGGGACACCGGGGAGCTGTTTTTT; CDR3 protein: CASRQGEWDTGELFF
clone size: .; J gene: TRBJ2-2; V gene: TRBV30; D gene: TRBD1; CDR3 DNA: TGTGCCGCAGCCAGGGGGACCGGGGAGCTGTTTTTT; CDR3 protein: CAAARGTGELFF
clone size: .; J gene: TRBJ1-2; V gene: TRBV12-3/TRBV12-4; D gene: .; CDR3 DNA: TGTGCCAGCACCCCGGACCCCTTCTATGGCTACACCTTC; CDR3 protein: CASTPDPFYGYTF
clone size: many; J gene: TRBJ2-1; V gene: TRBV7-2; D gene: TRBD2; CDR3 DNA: TGTGCCAGCAGCCCACTCTGGCTAGCGGGGATTTACAATGAGCAGTTCTTC; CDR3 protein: CASSPLWLAGIYNEQFF
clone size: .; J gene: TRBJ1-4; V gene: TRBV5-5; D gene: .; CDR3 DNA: TGCGCCAGCAGCCAGTTGGGGTCTAATGAAAAACTGTTTTTT; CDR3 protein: CASSQLGSNEKLFF
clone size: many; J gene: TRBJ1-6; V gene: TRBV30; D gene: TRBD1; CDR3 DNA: TGTGCCGGGAAACAGGGGGGGGTTTCACCCCTCCACTTT; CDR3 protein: CAGKQGGVSPLHF
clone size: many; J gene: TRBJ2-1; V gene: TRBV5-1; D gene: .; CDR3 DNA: TGTGCCAGCAGCTTGGGGGGTAGGAATGAGCAGTTCTTC; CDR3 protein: CASSLGGRNEQFF
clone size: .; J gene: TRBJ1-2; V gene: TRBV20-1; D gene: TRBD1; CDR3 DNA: TGCAGTGCCTCAACAGGGGCAGCTAACTATGGCTACACCTTC; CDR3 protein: CSASTGAANYGYTF
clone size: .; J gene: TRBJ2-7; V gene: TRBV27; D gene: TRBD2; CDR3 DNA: TGTGCCAGCAGACAACTAGCGGGAGGAACCTACGAGCAGTACTTC; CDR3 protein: CASRQLAGGTYEQYF
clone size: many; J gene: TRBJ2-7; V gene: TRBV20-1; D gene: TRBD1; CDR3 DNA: TGCAGTGCTAGAGAGCGGACAGGGGGCTACGAGCAGTACTTC; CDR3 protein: CSARERTGGYEQYF
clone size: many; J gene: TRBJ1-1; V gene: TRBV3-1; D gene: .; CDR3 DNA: TGTGCCAGCAGCCAAGGGCGCAGGAACACTGAAGCTTTCTTT; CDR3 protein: CASSQGRRNTEAFF
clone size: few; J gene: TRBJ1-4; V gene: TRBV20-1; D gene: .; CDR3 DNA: TGCAGTGCAACGACAGCGACGGTCGAGGCAACTAATGAAAAACTGTTTTTT; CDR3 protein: CSATTATVEATNEKLFF
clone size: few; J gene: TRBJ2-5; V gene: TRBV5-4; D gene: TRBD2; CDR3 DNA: TGTGCCAGCAGCTCCGGACTAGCGCCGCAGACCCAGTACTTC; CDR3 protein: CASSSGLAPQTQYF
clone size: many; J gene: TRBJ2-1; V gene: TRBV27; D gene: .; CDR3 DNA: TGTGCCAGCAGTAATCAGAGCCTCTCCTACAATGAGCAGTTCTTC; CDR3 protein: CASSNQSLSYNEQFF
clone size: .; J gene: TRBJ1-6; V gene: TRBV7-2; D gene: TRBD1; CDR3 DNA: TGTGCCAGCAGACAATCAGGGGGCATTAATTCACCCCTCCACTTT; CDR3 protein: CASRQSGGINSPLHF
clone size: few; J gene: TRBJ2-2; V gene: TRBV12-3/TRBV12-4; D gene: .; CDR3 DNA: TGTGCCAGCAGTTTAAGGTTAGCGACCAACACCGGGGAGCTGTTTTTT; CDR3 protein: CASSLRLATNTGELFF
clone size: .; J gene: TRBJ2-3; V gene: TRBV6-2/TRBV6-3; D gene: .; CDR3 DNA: TGTGCCAGCAGTTACCCAGTGACAGGAACTAGCACAGATACGCAGTATTTT; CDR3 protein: CASSYPVTGTSTDTQYF